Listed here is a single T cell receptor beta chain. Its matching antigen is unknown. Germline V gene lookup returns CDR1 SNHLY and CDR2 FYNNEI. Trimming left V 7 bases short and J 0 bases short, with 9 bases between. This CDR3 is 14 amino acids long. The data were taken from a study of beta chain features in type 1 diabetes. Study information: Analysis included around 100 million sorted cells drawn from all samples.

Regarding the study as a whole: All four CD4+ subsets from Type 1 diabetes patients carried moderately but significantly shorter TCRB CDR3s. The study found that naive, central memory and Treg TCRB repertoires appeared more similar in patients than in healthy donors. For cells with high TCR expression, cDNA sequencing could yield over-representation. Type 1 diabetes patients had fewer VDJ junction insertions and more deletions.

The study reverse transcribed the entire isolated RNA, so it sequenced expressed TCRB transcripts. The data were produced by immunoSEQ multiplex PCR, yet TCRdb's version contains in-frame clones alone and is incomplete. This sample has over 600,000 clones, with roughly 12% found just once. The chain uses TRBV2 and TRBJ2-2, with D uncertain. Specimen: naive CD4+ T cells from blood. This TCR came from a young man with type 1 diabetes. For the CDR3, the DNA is TGTGCCAGCACGGCACAGACGAACACCGGGGAGCTGTTTTTT. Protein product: CASTAQTNTGELFF.